The following is a T cell receptor (beta chain) sequence with its context. Its antigen is undetermined. Germline assignment: CDR1 SEHNR and CDR2 FQNEAQ (reference sequence). This CDR3 is 13 amino acids long. Trimming left V 4 bases short and J 3 bases short, with 10 bases between. The study reverse transcribed the entire isolated RNA, so it sequenced expressed TCRB transcripts. The data were produced by immunoSEQ multiplex PCR, yet TCRdb's version contains in-frame clones alone and is incomplete. The repertoire has some 350,000 clones, 9.6% of them found once; the top ten carry approximately 0.6%. This record belongs to a study of beta chain features in type 1 diabetes. Study results and limitations: cDNA-based reads could over-represent cells with high TCR expression. For Type 1 diabetes patients, all four CD4+ subsets carried TCRB CDR3s that were moderately but significantly shorter.

The chain is built from TRBV7-9 and TRBJ2-7; D unclear. This TCR derives from a man aged 25-45 years with type 1 diabetes. The sequencing sample was made of central memory CD4+ T cells from blood. The CDR3 region has the DNA TGTGCCAGCAGCTCCGGGTTAAGCTACGAGCAGTACTTC. Translating gives CASSSGLSYEQYF.